Given below is one T cell receptor (beta chain) in context. The target of this receptor is not known. The input lacks base qualities; no much larger clone sits a single base away. The sample comes from a study of cytomegalovirus exposure and HLA in healthy donors (dated by TCRdb to about 2017). Background for the entire study: The roughly 650 repertoires of the first cohort and the roughly 110 validation repertoires were produced on the same platform, according to a later analysis. The study aimed to test whether cataloging public T cell receptors could reveal signatures of past pathogen exposure. Along with the 666-subject first cohort, a separate validation cohort of over a hundred different subjects was used. To predict cytomegalovirus infection status, the study combined high-throughput TCR immunosequencing, statistical association of individual TCRs with disease status, and machine learning. Points the paper makes about the study in general: The authors suggested that the approach could potentially be extended to other disease states and immunological phenotypes. The study listed 164 TCR beta chains as associated with cytomegalovirus. A later analysis found that TCRs clustered in the first cohort also tended to co-occur in the 120 validation repertoires, with more than 90% of cluster scores above 0. A later analysis lacked HLA typing for the validation cohort, so it scored co-occurrence in that cohort across all 110 or so repertoires. In both the original and validation cohorts, the classifier was reported to diagnose cytomegalovirus status with high specificity and sensitivity. While some public TCRs were present in many individuals, most TCR sequences turned up only very rarely across donors. Three of the identified cytomegalovirus-associated TCR beta chains were confirmed in vitro to be specific for cytomegalovirus antigens.

The donors were included in the validation cohort of some 120 subjects, a group kept apart from the roughly 670-subject first cohort. The germline V gene (reference sequence) gives CDR1 as LNHDA and CDR2 as SQIVND. Between the V and J ends, shortened by 7 bases and 0 bases respectively, the junction contains 15 bases. The CDR3 spans 15 residues, from the cysteine through the phenylalanine. The retained sequence is limited to the CDR3, 45 bases, with the frame set at the first base. The library was made by the immunoSEQ multiplex PCR assay. Concerning the study's data processing: To diagnose cytomegalovirus status from the catalog of TCR beta chain sequences, a statistical classification framework was built. Imported from immuneACCESS, the table was reduced by TCRdb to in-frame sequences with V and J called. These copies leave out some clones; in studies compared against another copy, an unresolved V gene accounts for under half, and the cause of the remainder is not known. That table gives V, J and clone size, and the DNA gave D and trimming. Within this sample are around 61,000 clones, with more than 90% of them counted one time only. The ten largest clonotypes hold 1.1% of the sample.

The chain links TRBV19 with TRBJ1-2; a tentative D match to TRBD1 spans 5 bases. This receptor was obtained from a man younger than 35 in good health and CMV-seronegative. Sequenced: PBMCs. The sequenced DNA: TGTGCCAGTACTGAGACAGTTACTTCTAACTATGGCTACACCTTC. It encodes CASTETVTSNYGYTF. Supplemented by the reference TRBV19 and TRBJ1-2 proteins around the CDR3, the complete variable domain is DGGITQSPKYLFRKEGQNVTLSCEQNLNHDAMYWYRQDPGQGLRLIYYSQIVNDFQKGDIAEGYSVSREKKESFPLTVTSAQKNPTAFYLCASTETVTSNYGYTFGSGTRLTVV.